This paragraph covers one T cell receptor beta chain sequence. This clonotype is medium-sized (0.01 to 0.1%) in its sample. Its binding antigen is unknown. No base quality information exists; no much larger clone differs at one position. This record comes from a study of HIV-infected patients and healthy controls (dated by TCRdb to between 2013 and 2015). In the study overall: CD4 counts were modestly but significantly increased in 14 of 16 patients after three months of therapy, but they remained below normal ranges. An undetectable viral load was attained by 11 of 16 patients by the second bleed and by all patients after a further year of therapy. The question the study tested was whether immune perturbation and reconstitution could be captured by deep TCR repertoire sequencing of small blood samples from HIV patients. Patients exhibited no overall T-cell lymphocytopenia, and total CDR3 counts per chain were not significantly different from those of controls. CD8 counts showed no consistent shift during early therapy, whereas the CD4:CD8 ratio rose slightly.

The study at large found these results: Most CMV-associated CDR3s became more frequent during therapy, although their change was not significant, whereas HIV-associated CDR3s showed a significant decrease in frequency. Compared with controls, HIV-infected patients showed significantly different mean usage of eight alpha and eight beta V genes. Healthy control repertoires showed roughly threefold more distinct CDR3s and higher Shannon diversity than untreated HIV+ repertoires. A major limit on how widely the findings apply, in the view of the authors, was that only sixteen HIV-infected individuals were processed. Using whole blood restricted sequencing depth and prevented separating the dynamics of distinct T-cell subpopulations. HLA typing of donors was not performed in the study. The pairing of alpha and beta chains was not determined in the samples. Slight age and sex profile differences between the study cohorts did not explain the observed diversity differences. MAIT cell alpha-chain CDR3s were found at high frequency in healthy controls but were severely depleted in HIV+ repertoires. In size-matched repertoire data, the apparent post-therapy recovery of the Gini index in HIV-infected patients was not replicated. Rare events from HIV-infected data received too much weight under size-matching, and comparisons were complicated by unequal numbers of distinct sequences between patients and controls. Oligoclonality may be reflected in the significantly higher mean Gini indices of HIV-infected repertoires compared with controls. By Jaccard index and by the count of highly shared sequences, healthy controls shared more CDR3s between individuals than HIV+ patients did.

Reverse transcription of approximately 500 ng RNA was performed with SuperScript III using primers directed against the alpha and beta constant regions. Alpha and beta chain libraries were generated separately via chain-specific third strand synthesis with multiplexing indices. To avoid primer bias, the protocol used one single primer pair to amplify every rearrangement within a chain, and the protocol also attached molecular barcodes to each cDNA molecule. Purified cDNA was ligated with T4 RNA Ligase 1 onto a 5' RACE adapter bearing a random hexamer and the SP2 sequencing primer site. Second strand synthesis was primed from the SP2 site with Phusion polymerase, using slow temperature ramps to favor optimal annealing. Each molecule's 12-nucleotide barcode consisted of two random hexamer sequences, both added before amplification and joined together. A short first PCR added P5 and P7 adapter elements plus a second index, followed by an approximately 24-cycle amplification PCR with P5s and P7 primers. In total the libraries went through 25 to 30 PCR cycles, after which the libraries were quantified on a Qubit, sized on a Bioanalyzer, and diluted to 4 nM. Normalized libraries were sequenced on an Illumina MiSeq with 2 x 250 paired-end kits. Reverse transcription reactions underwent purification over MinElute columns, with elution into roughly 9.8 ul Tris-Cl. Adapter ligations ran for over 20 hours at 16 degrees C and were afterwards cleaned with AMPure XP beads at a 1:1 ratio. Under the source paper's analysis protocol: A modified Decombinator processed the demultiplexed FASTQ files and output V, J, insert and barcode information. Any sequence that shared a barcode yet differed from the dominant sequence was discarded as an error, and the number of original cDNA molecules was estimated by counting barcodes clustered at Levenshtein distance 3. Downstream analyses used R packages ineq, vegan, igraph and RCytoscape, with IMGT nomenclature and CDR3 definitions. The authors computed V gene usage over distinct sequences and counted each TCR a single time to avoid skew from clonal expansion. Similarity networks connected unique CDR3 amino acid sequences within a donor whenever two sequences differed by a single Levenshtein edit. Published HIV-specific CDR3s (roughly 92 alpha, more than 600 beta) and CMV-specific CDR3s (about twelve alpha, more than 250 beta) were assembled and queried against the repertoires. Lower sequence numbers were not the cause of the decreased diversity in patients, as random subsampling to size-matched repertoires showed. TCRdb reprocessing: public reads trimmed at Q25 with fastp, clones called with MiXCR, in-frame beta chains kept. Rows with one shared CDR3 protein collapse into an entry with the most common genes and DNA. The V and J calls were not made by the authors but by TCRdb's processing. This sample has some 3,500 distinct CDR3 sequences in its table, and about a fifth of those were observed once. The top ten clones comprise 29% of the sample.

Whole blood was used without fractionating the cells, so the repertoire represented all peripheral T cells without sorting. For RNA extraction, about 2.3 ml of peripheral blood was collected into Tempus tubes. HIV-infected adults who had not yet received antiretroviral therapy and were about to begin treatment were enrolled, with the first sixteen eligible patients processed. Patients were deemed ineligible for enrollment if they had febrile or AIDS-related illness, tumors, hepatitis B or C coinfection, immunomodulatory therapy, recent vaccination or treatment interruptions. The TURBO-DNase kit was used to remove leftover genomic DNA, and GLOBINclear was used to deplete globin mRNA. The study collected pretreatment blood from HIV-infected patients just before antiretroviral therapy was started. The germline V gene supplies CDR1 SGHDT and CDR2 YYEEEE. The cysteine opens and the phenylalanine closes a CDR3 of 14 amino acids. Here the CDR3 DNA is all that survives: 42 bases in frame from base 1. V is trimmed back by 4 bases and J by 2 bases, and the junction contains 0 bases that no gene match accounts for.

Source: blood, taken before antiretroviral therapy. This clonotype originated in an adult with HIV infection. The chain couples TRBV5-6 to TRBJ2-5; TRBD2 fits 12 bases in the junction. The sequence in DNA is TGTGCCAGCAGCGGGACTAGCGGGCAAGAGACCCAGTACTTC. Its coded protein is CASSGTSGQETQYF.